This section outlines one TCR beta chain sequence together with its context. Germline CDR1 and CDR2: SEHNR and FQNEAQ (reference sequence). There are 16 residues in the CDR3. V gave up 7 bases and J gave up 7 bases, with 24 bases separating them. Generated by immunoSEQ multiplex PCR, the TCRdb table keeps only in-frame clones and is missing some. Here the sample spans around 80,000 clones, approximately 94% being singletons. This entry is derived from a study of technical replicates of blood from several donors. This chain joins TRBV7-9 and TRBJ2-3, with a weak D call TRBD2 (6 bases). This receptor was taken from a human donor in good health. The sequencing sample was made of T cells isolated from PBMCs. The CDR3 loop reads CASTRPGLAMLNTQYF. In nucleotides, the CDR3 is TGTGCCAGCACCCGACCTGGGCTAGCGATGTTGAATACGCAGTATTTT.